A single TCR beta chain is shown here with its context. Participant-given clinical history determined each cohort assignment. In Cohort 3, a recovered donor had either two negative PCRs, clearance, or symptom resolution. These data are taken from a study of blood T cell repertoires in COVID-19. TCRdb keeps only in-frame clones here, not all; method: immunoSEQ multiplex PCR. The data hold 150,000 to 200,000 clones, with about 91% observed a single time. Input material: PBMCs or T cells enriched from blood (not recorded which). This receptor was identified in a woman aged 18-30 years who had recovered from COVID-19.

The chain's CDR3 is CASHGQGGNTIYF. The CDR3 DNA reads TGTGCCAGCCACGGACAGGGGGGAAACACCATATATTTT. The rearrangement uses TRBV18 and TRBJ1-3, with TRBD1 identical over 9 bases. CDR1 and CDR2 from the germline V gene are KGHSH and LQKENI. This CDR3 is 13 amino acids long. The J segment lost 4 bases and the V segment lost 8 bases, leaving 3 bases of the junction unmatched.